The 11 T cell receptor beta chains below come from one sample, sequenced in a study of human T cells and chemical hapten exposure (dated by TCRdb to the early 2020s). The library relied on RACE. The data were produced on a NextSeq 500. TCRdb reran the public reads through fastp at Q25 and MiXCR, keeping productive beta chains. Entries are consolidated by CDR3 protein sequence, retaining the most common genes and DNA. The sample includes roughly 88,000 distinct CDR3 sequences, with 8% to 10% observed a single time. Roughly 4% of the sample lies in the top ten. What the time point label conveys for this sample: pre-sensitization, week 0. Taken with the paper, the label for treatment or condition translates to: therapeutic diphenylcyclopropenone sensitization with weekly scalp DPC. The source was whole blood, collected in connection with sensitization to the hapten diphenylcyclopropenone (DPC). Receptors originate from a woman between 35 and 50 years old with alopecia areata. Some clones in this sample may be carry-over from other donors' samples.

Ten or more counts support this clonotype. The J gene is TRBJ1-6, the V gene TRBV7-2, with 7 positions matching TRBD1. The V and J ends lost 3 bases and 4 bases, in that order; junction bases with no gene match: 6. The germline V gene encodes CDR1 SGHTA and CDR2 FQGNSA. This CDR3 region has 16 residues. The CDR3 DNA follows: TGTGCCAGCAGCTTTGGGCAGGGGGAATATAATTCACCCCTCCACTTT. This gives the protein CASSFGQGEYNSPLHF.

This clonotype was seen at least ten times. This chain links TRBV2 with TRBJ2-2; D could derive from TRBD1 or TRBD2 (5 bases each). CDR1 and CDR2 (germline): SNHLY, FYNNEI. With 5 bases removed from V and 3 bases from J, the gap between germline ends came to 13 bases. The CDR3 consists of 15 residues. The CDR3 DNA follows: TGTGCCAGCAGTTTTGGGACGACGGACACCGGGGAGCTGTTTTTT. Translation gives CASSFGTTDTGELFF.

This clonotype was counted between two and nine times. The CDR3 DNA follows: TGTGCCAGCAGTGCGTATATGGAAGCTTTCTTT. Translated: CASSAYMEAFF. The rearrangement links TRBV12-3 or TRBV12-4 to TRBJ1-1; D unclear. The V gene lost 5 bases and the J gene lost 8 bases, with 9 bases spanning the gap. The CDR3 covers 11 residues.

V gene TRBV6-5 combines with J gene TRBJ2-3; a possible D gene is TRBD2 (7 bases). Trimming removed 0 bases from V and 5 bases from J, with 12 bases in between. Germline CDR1 MNHEY, CDR2 SVGAGI. This CDR3 spans 15 amino acids. CDR3 in DNA: TGTGCCAGCAGTTACTCTGGGGGGGGGCGAGATACGCAGTATTTT. Its translation is CASSYSGGGRDTQYF.

The gene calls are TRBV12-3 or TRBV12-4 and TRBJ2-7; D perhaps matches TRBD1 (5 bases). The CDR3 totals 13 residues. V was clipped by 4 bases and J by 1 base, with 8 bases between them. CDR3 sequence: CASSYRPSYEQYF. The CDR3 DNA sequence: TGTGCCAGCAGTTACAGGCCTTCCTACGAGCAGTACTTC.

V and J are TRBV5-5 and TRBJ2-1; 7 positions match TRBD1. The CDR3 totals 13 residues. Losses at the gene ends were 1 base for V and 9 bases for J; bases not matched to a gene: 4. CDR1 and CDR2 from the germline V gene are SGHKS and YYEKEE (reference sequence). The CDR3 loop is CASSLLQGIEQFF. DNA of the CDR3: TGTGCCAGCAGCTTGCTACAGGGGATTGAGCAGTTCTTC.

This clonotype was found many times. This rearrangement joins TRBV9 to TRBJ1-6; D is unresolved. Germline V gene lookup returns CDR1 SGDLS and CDR2 YYNGEE. V was cut by 1 base and J by 4 bases, with 6 bases left in between. This CDR3 spans 14 amino acids. The CDR3 DNA sequence: TGTGCCAGCAGCGTAAGCTATTATAATTCACCCCTCCACTTT. Residues: CASSVSYYNSPLHF.

This clonotype occurred many times. The chain is built from TRBV2 and TRBJ2-1, with TRBD2 as a possible D gene (7 bases). From germline, CDR1 is SNHLY and CDR2 FYNNEI. Trimming cost V 1 base and J 6 bases, with 16 bases left between them. CDR3 length equals 16 residues. Here the CDR3 reads CASSEGHSGEGNEQFF. The CDR3 nucleotides read TGTGCCAGCAGTGAAGGACACTCAGGGGAGGGCAATGAGCAGTTCTTC.

The sample holds many counts of this clonotype. This rearrangement joins TRBV7-2 to TRBJ1-5; 10 bases agree with TRBD1. The germline CDR1 and CDR2 sequences are SGHTA and FQGNSA. The CDR3 consists of 17 residues. With 1 base clipped from V and 7 bases from J, the junction kept 10 bases outside the gene matches. In DNA, the CDR3 is TGTGCCAGCAGCTTAGAATTATGGGACAGGGGATCCCAGCCCCAGCATTTT. Its protein product is CASSLELWDRGSQPQHF.

In this sample, this clonotype turned up a few times. This rearrangement joins TRBV28 to TRBJ2-7; D is perhaps TRBD1 (6 bases). Germline CDR1 reads MDHEN; CDR2 reads SYDVKM. The germline V and J ends were trimmed by 3 bases and 3 bases, with 15 bases remaining between them. This CDR3 region has 15 residues. In DNA, the CDR3 is TGTGCCAGCAGTTTTCACAGGGCCCCTGACTACGAGCAGTACTTC. Amino acids: CASSFHRAPDYEQYF.

This clonotype has at least ten counts. The CDR3 region has the DNA TGCGCCAGCAGCCAGGAGGGGGTCGGGACCCAGTACTTC. Residues: CASSQEGVGTQYF. V is TRBV4-3 and J is TRBJ2-5; D is tentatively TRBD1 or TRBD2 (6 bases each). The length of the CDR3 is 13 residues. V was clipped by 3 bases and J by 7 bases, with 12 bases between them. The germline CDR1 and CDR2 sequences are LGHNA and YSLEER.